A selection of T cell receptor beta chains follows, all from one sample in a study of pediatric ulcerative colitis. Assay: immunoSEQ multiplex PCR; the TCRdb copy retains only in-frame clones and omits some. The repertoire holds 30,000 to 35,000 clones, with roughly 81% as singletons. Material: gut tissue. Receptors originate from a boy aged 5-17 years with mild ulcerative colitis. The conserved cysteine and the conserved F or W are not part of the CDR3 here. Fields, in order: J gene, V gene, CDR3 protein.

>TRBJ1-2|TRBV10-3
ATQLPGVWGYT
>TRBJ1-4|TRBV5-1
ASSLEWPDEKLF
>TRBJ1-3|TRBV6-1
ASSVDDRSGNTIY
>TRBJ2-3|TRBV5-8
ASSLPGRYTDTQY
>TRBJ1-1|TRBV5-4
ASSFGTEAF
>TRBJ1-2|TRBV30
AWGAGFYGYT
>TRBJ2-3|TRBV30
ACPAKRGATDTQY
>TRBJ1-2|TRBV21-1
ASSTPPPGRILYGYT
>TRBJ2-3|TRBV19
ASNPGLGTDTQY
>TRBJ1-1|TRBV7-9
ASSPPVNTEAF
>TRBJ2-2|TRBV5-6
ASSLNTGELF
>TRBJ1-4|TRBV6-5
ASSGGAEKLF
>TRBJ1-4|TRBV30
ACLRWTNEKLF
>TRBJ2-3|TRBV4-1
ASSQEGPPEPQY
>TRBJ1-4|TRBV5-1
ASSLDFNEKLF
>TRBJ1-4|TRBV5-1
ASSPRAAVNEKLF
>TRBJ1-3|TRBV4-2
ASSINSGNTIY
>TRBJ1-1|TRBV6-1
ASSRWENTEAF
>TRBJ1-5|TRBV6-1
ASSTMLYSNQPQH
>TRBJ1-2|TRBV7-9
ASSLATTAGGYT
>TRBJ1-4|TRBV5-1
ASSSGPPDEKLF
>TRBJ1-6|TRBV5-4
ASSTGQGRGNSPLH
>TRBJ2-1|TRBV11-2
ASSGRTGAYNEQF
>TRBJ1-1|TRBV29-1
SASDRALFEAF
>TRBJ2-7|TRBV10-2
ASSLRVTIYEQY
>TRBJ1-2|TRBV4-1
ASSQAFRDREKVSYGYT
>TRBJ2-1|TRBV11-2
ASSFGREQF
>TRBJ2-7|TRBV6-1
ASSGHGTIQY
>TRBJ2-6|TRBV11-2
ASRTTGANVLT
>TRBJ2-1|TRBV30
AWTDSYNEQF
>TRBJ1-6|TRBV7-8
ASSLAGRQVVSPLH
>TRBJ2-1|TRBV19
ASRNFPVSSYNEQF
>TRBJ2-7|TRBV6-5
ASSFLALGYEQY